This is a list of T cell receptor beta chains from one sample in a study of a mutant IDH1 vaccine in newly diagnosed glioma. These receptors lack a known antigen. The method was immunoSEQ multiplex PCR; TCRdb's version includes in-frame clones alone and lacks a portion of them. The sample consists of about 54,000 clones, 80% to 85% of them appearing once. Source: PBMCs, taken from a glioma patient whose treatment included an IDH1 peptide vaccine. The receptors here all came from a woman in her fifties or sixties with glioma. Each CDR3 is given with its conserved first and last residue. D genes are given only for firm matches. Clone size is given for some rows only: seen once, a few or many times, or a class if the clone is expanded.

cdr3_aa: CASSLAGGGTGELFF; cdr3_nt: TGCGCCAGCAGCTTGGCAGGGGGCGGAACCGGGGAGCTGTTTTTT; v_call: TRBV5-1; d_call: TRBD1; j_call: TRBJ2-2; cdr3_length: 15; clone_size: NA
cdr3_aa: CASSRPRTDTQYF; cdr3_nt: TGCGCCAGCAGCCGCCCCCGCACAGATACGCAGTATTTT; v_call: TRBV5-1; d_call: NA; j_call: TRBJ2-3; cdr3_length: 13; clone_size: few
cdr3_aa: CASSSGLAGGLGTDTQYF; cdr3_nt: TGTGCCAGCAGTTCGGGACTAGCGGGGGGGCTGGGCACAGATACGCAGTATTTT; v_call: TRBV28; d_call: TRBD2; j_call: TRBJ2-3; cdr3_length: 18; clone_size: NA
cdr3_aa: CASSRGVGETQYF; cdr3_nt: TGTGCCAGCAGTCGAGGGGTCGGCGAGACCCAGTACTTC; v_call: TRBV6-5; d_call: NA; j_call: TRBJ2-5; cdr3_length: 13; clone_size: NA
cdr3_aa: CASSPPRQRAVSEQFF; cdr3_nt: TGTGCCAGCAGCCCCCCCCGGCAGCGCGCCGTTAGTGAGCAGTTCTTC; v_call: TRBV7-3; d_call: NA; j_call: TRBJ2-1; cdr3_length: 16; clone_size: NA
cdr3_aa: CASRDTDQPQHF; cdr3_nt: TGTGCCAGCAGGGACACGGATCAGCCCCAGCATTTT; v_call: TRBV28; d_call: NA; j_call: TRBJ1-5; cdr3_length: 12; clone_size: NA
cdr3_aa: CASSLASEQYF; cdr3_nt: TGTGCCAGCAGCCTCGCCTCCGAGCAGTACTTC; v_call: TRBV14; d_call: NA; j_call: TRBJ2-7; cdr3_length: 11; clone_size: NA
cdr3_aa: CASSMSTAYEQYF; cdr3_nt: TGTGCCAGTAGCATGAGCACAGCTTACGAGCAGTACTTC; v_call: TRBV19; d_call: NA; j_call: TRBJ2-7; cdr3_length: 13; clone_size: NA
cdr3_aa: CSVGGGRANIQYF; cdr3_nt: TGCAGCGTTGGGGGAGGGAGGGCAAACATTCAGTACTTC; v_call: TRBV29-1; d_call: TRBD2; j_call: TRBJ2-4; cdr3_length: 13; clone_size: once
cdr3_aa: CASSPRPGEGNNEQFF; cdr3_nt: TGCGCCAGCAGCCCCCGACCGGGGGAAGGAAACAATGAGCAGTTCTTC; v_call: TRBV5-1; d_call: NA; j_call: TRBJ2-1; cdr3_length: 16; clone_size: few
cdr3_aa: CASSLERNTYEQYF; cdr3_nt: TGTGCCAGCAGCTTAGAACGGAATACCTACGAGCAGTACTTC; v_call: TRBV7-8; d_call: NA; j_call: TRBJ2-7; cdr3_length: 14; clone_size: NA
cdr3_aa: CSVEAEEETQYF; cdr3_nt: TGCAGCGTTGAAGCGGAAGAAGAGACCCAGTACTTC; v_call: TRBV29-1; d_call: NA; j_call: TRBJ2-5; cdr3_length: 12; clone_size: NA
cdr3_aa: CASSRGAREPQHF; cdr3_nt: TGTGCCAGCAGTAGGGGGGCTCGGGAGCCCCAGCATTTT; v_call: TRBV27; d_call: NA; j_call: TRBJ1-5; cdr3_length: 13; clone_size: NA
cdr3_aa: CASSLYGNRGTDEQYF; cdr3_nt: TGTGCCAGCAGCTTGTACGGGAACAGGGGAACCGACGAGCAGTACTTC; v_call: TRBV5-8; d_call: TRBD1; j_call: TRBJ2-7; cdr3_length: 16; clone_size: NA
cdr3_aa: CASSSPAGSGTGELFF; cdr3_nt: TGTGCCAGCAGCTCCCCCGCCGGGTCGGGGACCGGGGAGCTGTTTTTT; v_call: TRBV7-3; d_call: NA; j_call: TRBJ2-2; cdr3_length: 16; clone_size: NA
cdr3_aa: CASRGGGELFF; cdr3_nt: TGTGCCTCCCGAGGTGGCGGGGAGCTGTTTTTT; v_call: TRBV15; d_call: NA; j_call: TRBJ2-2; cdr3_length: 11; clone_size: NA
cdr3_aa: CASSATGTATNEKLFF; cdr3_nt: TGTGCCAGCAGTGCCACAGGGACCGCAACTAATGAAAAACTGTTTTTT; v_call: TRBV6-1; d_call: NA; j_call: TRBJ1-4; cdr3_length: 16; clone_size: NA
cdr3_aa: CASSFGQVNYGYTF; cdr3_nt: TGTGCCAGCAGCTTTGGACAGGTTAACTATGGCTACACCTTC; v_call: TRBV7-2; d_call: TRBD1; j_call: TRBJ1-2; cdr3_length: 14; clone_size: NA
cdr3_aa: CASSTERDRGHSNQPQHF; cdr3_nt: TGTGCCAGTAGTACCGAGAGGGACAGGGGCCATAGCAATCAGCCCCAGCATTTT; v_call: TRBV19; d_call: TRBD1; j_call: TRBJ1-5; cdr3_length: 18; clone_size: NA
cdr3_aa: CASSPFRADTQYF; cdr3_nt: TGTGCCAGCAGCCCCTTCAGGGCAGATACGCAGTATTTT; v_call: TRBV9; d_call: NA; j_call: TRBJ2-3; cdr3_length: 13; clone_size: NA
cdr3_aa: CASSVGGRGTGELFF; cdr3_nt: TGTGCCAGCAGCGTAGGTGGGCGGGGCACCGGGGAGCTGTTTTTT; v_call: TRBV9; d_call: NA; j_call: TRBJ2-2; cdr3_length: 15; clone_size: NA
cdr3_aa: CASSPIRTGELFF; cdr3_nt: TGTGCCAGCAGCCCGATCAGAACCGGGGAGCTGTTTTTT; v_call: TRBV7-8; d_call: NA; j_call: TRBJ2-2; cdr3_length: 13; clone_size: NA
cdr3_aa: CASSGQYMNTEAFF; cdr3_nt: TGTGCCAGTAGCGGACAGTACATGAACACTGAAGCTTTCTTT; v_call: TRBV19; d_call: NA; j_call: TRBJ1-1; cdr3_length: 14; clone_size: NA
cdr3_aa: CAISDRTGGENEQFF; cdr3_nt: TGTGCCATCAGTGACAGGACAGGGGGAGAAAATGAGCAGTTCTTC; v_call: TRBV10-3; d_call: TRBD1; j_call: TRBJ2-1; cdr3_length: 15; clone_size: NA
cdr3_aa: CASSLGQGNSPLHF; cdr3_nt: TGCGCCAGCAGCTTAGGGCAGGGAAATTCACCCCTCCACTTT; v_call: TRBV5-1; d_call: NA; j_call: TRBJ1-6; cdr3_length: 14; clone_size: few
cdr3_aa: CASSLYRLAGGSETQYF; cdr3_nt: TGTGCCAGCAGCTTGTACCGACTAGCGGGGGGGTCGGAGACCCAGTACTTC; v_call: TRBV5-4; d_call: TRBD2; j_call: TRBJ2-5; cdr3_length: 17; clone_size: once
cdr3_aa: CASSINDRYNSPLHF; cdr3_nt: TGTGCCAGTAGTATAAACGATCGATATAATTCACCCCTCCACTTT; v_call: TRBV19; d_call: NA; j_call: TRBJ1-6; cdr3_length: 15; clone_size: NA
cdr3_aa: CASSRFSRGAGTDTQYF; cdr3_nt: TGCGCCAGCAGCCGCTTTTCCCGGGGGGCAGGGACAGATACGCAGTATTTT; v_call: TRBV5-1; d_call: NA; j_call: TRBJ2-3; cdr3_length: 17; clone_size: NA
cdr3_aa: CASTPDRGNEQFF; cdr3_nt: TGTGCCAGTACCCCCGACAGGGGCAATGAGCAGTTCTTC; v_call: TRBV19; d_call: TRBD1; j_call: TRBJ2-1; cdr3_length: 13; clone_size: NA
cdr3_aa: CASSPRTGGSHEQYF; cdr3_nt: TGTGCCAGCAGTCCACGGACAGGGGGATCCCACGAGCAGTACTTC; v_call: TRBV27; d_call: TRBD1; j_call: TRBJ2-7; cdr3_length: 15; clone_size: NA
cdr3_aa: CASSPYNVRDATYEQYF; cdr3_nt: TGTGCCAGCAGCCCATATAATGTCCGGGACGCTACCTACGAGCAGTACTTC; v_call: TRBV7-8; d_call: NA; j_call: TRBJ2-7; cdr3_length: 17; clone_size: NA
cdr3_aa: CASSPFGEPNYGYTF; cdr3_nt: TGCGCCAGCAGCCCGTTTGGGGAACCTAACTATGGCTACACCTTC; v_call: TRBV5-1; d_call: NA; j_call: TRBJ1-2; cdr3_length: 15; clone_size: NA
cdr3_aa: CASRGKISTDTQYF; cdr3_nt: TGCGCCAGCAGGGGCAAAATTAGCACAGATACGCAGTATTTT; v_call: TRBV4-1; d_call: NA; j_call: TRBJ2-3; cdr3_length: 14; clone_size: NA
cdr3_aa: CASSLGQMNTEAFF; cdr3_nt: TGTGCCAGCAGTTTGGGACAGATGAACACTGAAGCTTTCTTT; v_call: TRBV6-5; d_call: TRBD1; j_call: TRBJ1-1; cdr3_length: 14; clone_size: NA
cdr3_aa: CASSLTGGRKNTEAFF; cdr3_nt: TGTGCCAGCAGCTTAACCGGGGGACGCAAAAACACTGAAGCTTTCTTT; v_call: TRBV7-3; d_call: NA; j_call: TRBJ1-1; cdr3_length: 16; clone_size: NA
cdr3_aa: CASSEGLLTEAFF; cdr3_nt: TGTGCCAGCAGTGAAGGGCTCCTCACTGAAGCTTTCTTT; v_call: TRBV6-1; d_call: NA; j_call: TRBJ1-1; cdr3_length: 13; clone_size: NA
cdr3_aa: CAISEPPLRSGGLGQFF; cdr3_nt: TGTGCCATCAGTGAGCCCCCCTTGCGGTCGGGGGGGTTGGGGCAGTTCTTC; v_call: TRBV10-3; d_call: TRBD2; j_call: TRBJ2-1; cdr3_length: 17; clone_size: NA
cdr3_aa: CASSLLTAPEKLFF; cdr3_nt: TGTGCCAGCAGCTTGTTGACAGCTCCTGAAAAACTGTTTTTT; v_call: TRBV27; d_call: NA; j_call: TRBJ1-4; cdr3_length: 14; clone_size: NA
cdr3_aa: CASTWESENSPLHF; cdr3_nt: TGTGCCAGCACTTGGGAATCAGAAAATTCACCCCTCCACTTT; v_call: TRBV6-1; d_call: NA; j_call: TRBJ1-6; cdr3_length: 14; clone_size: few
cdr3_aa: CAWSPPRGYGYTF; cdr3_nt: TGTGCCTGGAGTCCCCCTAGAGGCTATGGCTACACCTTC; v_call: TRBV30; d_call: NA; j_call: TRBJ1-2; cdr3_length: 13; clone_size: NA
cdr3_aa: CASSLNRDREETQYF; cdr3_nt: TGCGCCAGCAGCCTTAACCGGGACAGGGAAGAGACCCAGTACTTC; v_call: TRBV4-3; d_call: TRBD1; j_call: TRBJ2-5; cdr3_length: 15; clone_size: NA
cdr3_aa: CASSRELGTGFEAFF; cdr3_nt: TGTGCCAGCAGCCGCGAGCTAGGGACAGGGTTTGAAGCTTTCTTT; v_call: TRBV7-2; d_call: TRBD1; j_call: TRBJ1-1; cdr3_length: 15; clone_size: once